A single sample is the source of the 17 T cell receptor beta chains below, sequenced in a study of control samples from healthy donors and cancer patients. The method was immunoSEQ multiplex PCR; TCRdb's version includes in-frame clones alone and lacks a portion of them. The sample has under 150,000 clones, approximately 89% seen once; the top ten hold 2.5% to 3.5%. The sample consisted of blood. Receptors originate from a man in his sixties in good health.

This rearrangement joins TRBV6-5 to TRBJ1-2; D ambiguous. Germline V gives CDR1 MNHEY, CDR2 SVGAGI. Trimming took off 0 bases at V and 8 bases at J, with 19 bases between the two ends. The CDR3 runs to 16 residues. The CDR3 spells CASSYSAGQALGGYTF. CDR3 nucleotides: TGTGCCAGCAGTTACTCCGCCGGGCAGGCCCTGGGGGGCTACACCTTC.

This chain joins TRBV9 and TRBJ1-4; TRBD1 is a possible D gene (6 bases). The CDR3 runs to 18 residues. Between the trimmed V and J ends, which lost 3 bases and 5 bases, there was a span of 23 bases. Germline assignment: CDR1 SGDLS and CDR2 YYNGEE. DNA for the CDR3: TGTGCCAGCAGCGCGAGTCTGGCGACCAGGGGTCTGAATGAAAAACTGTTTTTT. Residues: CASSASLATRGLNEKLFF.

The chain employs TRBV11-3 and TRBJ1-5; 9 bases line up with TRBD1. Germline trimming cut 5 bases from V and 6 bases from J; bases unmatched to any gene: 8. The CDR3 extends over 15 amino acids. Germline V gives CDR1 SGHNT, CDR2 YENEEA. CDR3 bases: TGTGCCAGCAGCACGGACAGGGGAATTAGTCAGCCCCAGCATTTT. Protein: CASSTDRGISQPQHF.

This chain joins TRBV7-2 and TRBJ2-7; 8 nucleotides agree with TRBD2. This CDR3 comprises 16 residues. Looked up from germline, CDR1 is SGHTA and CDR2 is FQGNSA. The V and J ends lost 0 bases and 6 bases, in that order; junction bases with no gene match: 10. CDR3 coding DNA: TGTGCCAGCAGCTTAGCCATGAGCGGGGGCCGGGGCGAGCAGTACTTC. It translates to CASSLAMSGGRGEQYF.

The rearrangement uses TRBV10-3 and TRBJ2-1, with TRBD2 matching 13 bases. The CDR3 contains 16 residues. Germline V lookup: CDR1 ENHRY, CDR2 SYGVKD. J was trimmed by 11 bases and V by 0 bases; bases with no gene match: 7. This chain's CDR3 is CAISESGLAGSSKQFF. The DNA of the CDR3 is TGTGCCATCAGTGAGTCGGGACTAGCGGGGTCGTCAAAGCAGTTCTTC.

The rearrangement links TRBV6-5 to TRBJ2-1; 7 nucleotides align to TRBD2. Trimming at V came to 0 bases and at J to 7 bases, leaving 6 bases not matched to a gene. In germline, CDR1 is MNHEY, CDR2 SVGAGI. The CDR3 contains 15 residues. The CDR3 sequence is CASSYSHGGSNEQFF. The CDR3 DNA reads TGTGCCAGCAGTTACTCGCACGGGGGGTCGAATGAGCAGTTCTTC.

The chain recombines TRBV14 with TRBJ1-4; a possible D gene is TRBD1 (5 bases). V was pared by 4 bases and J by 8 bases, with 17 bases between. This CDR3 comprises 15 residues. CDR1 is SGHDN and CDR2 is FVKESK in the germline V gene. The CDR3 DNA follows: TGTGCCAGCAGCCCCCGTGTAAGGGGAGGGGAAAAACTGTTTTTT. This encodes CASSPRVRGGEKLFF.

V is TRBV7-3 and J is TRBJ2-3, with 8 bases lining up with TRBD1. The ends lost 5 bases at V and 2 bases at J; junction bases unmatched: 6. CDR1 is SGHTA and CDR2 is FQGTGA in the germline V gene. The CDR3 extends over 15 amino acids. CDR3 coding DNA: TGTGCCAGCAGCCTTGACAGGGGATTCACAGATACGCAGTATTTT. It translates to CASSLDRGFTDTQYF.

The J gene is TRBJ2-6, the V gene TRBV7-2, with D possibly matching TRBD2 (5 bases). CDR3 length: 19 amino acids. The V end was cut by 0 bases, the J end by 2 bases, with 17 bases between. Germline V gene sequence: CDR1 SGHTA, CDR2 FQGNSA. The CDR3 DNA reads TGTGCCAGCAGCTTAGCAGGAATCGGCTTGGGAGCTGGGGCCAACGTCCTGACTTTC. Amino acids: CASSLAGIGLGAGANVLTF.

The table lists this clone with a few counts. The chain carries TRBV5-1 and TRBJ1-2; 7 bases agree with TRBD1. V was pared by 0 bases and J by 2 bases, with 1 base of the junction left unmatched. The germline CDR1 and CDR2 sequences are SGHRS and YFSETQ. The CDR3 consists of 14 residues. The CDR3: CASSLAGQNYGYTF. The CDR3 region has the DNA TGCGCCAGCAGCTTGGCGGGACAGAACTATGGCTACACCTTC.

V and J are TRBV18 and TRBJ1-1, with TRBD1 matching 12 bases. V lost 4 bases, J lost 1 base, and 10 bases stayed unmatched. Germline loops: CDR1 KGHSH, CDR2 LQKENI. This CDR3 region has 18 residues. In DNA form, the CDR3 reads TGTGCCAGCTCACGAGAAGTAGGGACAGGGGGCAGGAACACTGAAGCTTTCTTT. Its protein product is CASSREVGTGGRNTEAFF.

This clone showed up just once. The chain recombines TRBV18 with TRBJ2-7, with D possibly TRBD1 on 6 matching bases. The V end was cut by 8 bases, the J end by 1 base, with 18 bases between. Germline V gives CDR1 KGHSH, CDR2 LQKENI. This CDR3 region has 15 residues. The CDR3 region is CASVEQVGQSYEQYF. The DNA of the CDR3 is TGTGCCAGCGTGGAACAGGTGGGACAATCCTACGAGCAGTACTTC.

This chain links TRBV21-1 with TRBJ2-7; the table assigns TRBD1, which was not confirmed against the DNA. TRBV21-1 is assigned pseudogene status. The CDR3 has 15 amino acids. CDR3 sequence: CASSIRDRGFYEQYF. Written as DNA, the CDR3 is TGTGCCAGCAGCATCCGGGACAGGGGGTTCTACGAGCAGTACTTC.

This rearrangement joins TRBV5-6 to TRBJ2-5, with 7 bases fitting TRBD1. Germline V gene lookup returns CDR1 SGHDT and CDR2 YYEEEE. With 4 bases clipped from V and 2 bases from J, the junction kept 8 bases outside the gene matches. This CDR3 is 15 amino acids long. CDR3 coding DNA: TGTGCCAGCAGCCGAATAGGGACAGCACAAGAGACCCAGTACTTC. This encodes CASSRIGTAQETQYF.

V is TRBV7-2 and J is TRBJ1-2; no clear D gene. The CDR3 covers 14 residues. Germline V gene lookup returns CDR1 SGHTA and CDR2 FQGNSA. The germline V and J ends were trimmed by 3 bases and 6 bases, with 14 bases remaining between them. CDR3 sequence (DNA): TGTGCCAGCAGCTTTTACAATATAGAGGATGGCTACACCTTC. It encodes CASSFYNIEDGYTF. Drawing the rest from reference TRBV7-2 and TRBJ1-2, the complete variable domain is GAGVSQSPSNKVTEKGKDVELRCDPISGHTALYWYRQSLGQGLEFLIYFQGNSAPDKSGLPSDRFSAERTGGSVSTLTIQRTQQEDSAVYLCASSFYNIEDGYTFGSGTRLTVV.

The rearrangement links TRBV27 to TRBJ1-5; maybe TRBD1 (6 bases). Trimming stripped 4 bases from V and 0 bases from J, with 19 bases between. The germline gives CDR1 MNHEY, CDR2 SMNVEV (reference sequence). The CDR3 has 18 residues. The CDR3 reads CASSSGTSSRGSNQPQHF. The CDR3 DNA reads TGTGCCAGCAGTTCCGGGACATCTTCGAGGGGTAGCAATCAGCCCCAGCATTTT.

This chain links TRBV14 with TRBJ1-4, with D hard to call. The germline V gene has CDR1 SGHDN and CDR2 FVKESK. The CDR3 extends over 14 amino acids. Trimming left V 1 base short and J 8 bases short, with 11 bases between. The CDR3 region is CASSQGSHEEKLFF. CDR3 in DNA: TGTGCCAGCAGCCAAGGTTCACATGAGGAAAAACTGTTTTTT.